These 9 T cell receptor beta chains came from one sample sequenced in a study of human T cells and chemical hapten exposure (dated by TCRdb to the early 2020s). The label giving this sample's time point can be read as: pre-sensitization, week 0. This specimen's treatment or condition label, interpreted: therapeutic diphenylcyclopropenone sensitization with weekly scalp DPC. To prepare the library, RACE was applied. This sample was sequenced with a NextSeq 500. The public sequencing data were trimmed at Q25 with fastp and processed into clonotypes with MiXCR by TCRdb, which kept only in-frame beta chains. CDR3 protein duplicates are merged, each entry listing the most common genes and DNA. The sample has fewer than 350,000 distinct CDR3 sequences on record, roughly 8% of them singletons. 1.2% of the sample is taken by the ten largest. The sequences come from whole blood, collected in connection with sensitization to the hapten diphenylcyclopropenone (DPC). The receptors shown here come from a man younger than 35 with alopecia areata. Some clones in this sample may be carry-over from other donors' samples.

This chain uses TRBV28 with TRBJ1-5; D might be TRBD1 (5 bases). Germline CDR1 and CDR2: MDHEN and SYDVKM. Trimming took off 2 bases at V and 0 bases at J, with 11 bases between the two ends. CDR3 length equals 16 residues. The CDR3 protein is CASSLTIGASNQPQHF. As DNA, the CDR3 is TGTGCCAGCAGTTTAACCATAGGGGCTAGCAATCAGCCCCAGCATTTT.

This clonotype has more than one count but fewer than ten. The gene calls are TRBV4-3 and TRBJ1-1; 7 bases match TRBD1. The CDR3 consists of 18 residues. Germline CDR1 is LGHNA and CDR2 is YSLEER. With 1 base clipped from V and 3 bases from J, the junction kept 14 bases outside the gene matches. DNA of the CDR3: TGCGCCAGCAGCCAAGGGATGACAGGGAAAATCGGATACACTGAAGCTTTCTTT. Translated: CASSQGMTGKIGYTEAFF.

Here the CDR3 reads CASSLTLGQVSNQPQHF. In nucleotides, the CDR3 is TGTGCCAGCAGCTTAACTTTGGGACAGGTATCCAATCAGCCCCAGCATTTT. The rearrangement uses TRBV7-3 and TRBJ1-5, with 8 bases aligning to TRBD1. The CDR3 totals 17 residues. Germline assignment: CDR1 SGHTA and CDR2 FQGTGA. V lost 0 bases, J lost 3 bases, and 7 bases stayed unmatched.

The V call is TRBV12-3 or TRBV12-4, the J call TRBJ1-3; D gene unclear. V lost 8 bases and J lost 0, with 14 bases in between. CDR3 length equals 15 residues. CDR3: CASRLSDYSGNTIYF. CDR3 DNA: TGTGCCAGCCGCCTGAGCGACTACTCTGGAAACACCATATATTTT.

There are many counts of this clonotype. The chain has TRBV5-1 and TRBJ2-7; D perhaps matches TRBD1 (6 bases). Trimming pared 4 bases from V and 3 bases from J, leaving 11 bases between. Germline CDR1 is SGHRS and CDR2 is YFSETQ. This CDR3 is built from 13 residues. The CDR3 sequence: CASSLGQNYEQYV. The CDR3 coding sequence is TGCGCCAGCAGCCTAGGACAGAACTACGAGCAGTACGTC.

This clonotype was seen many times. The chain combines TRBV7-8 with TRBJ1-3; D remains unclear. CDR1 SGHVS and CDR2 FQNEAQ come from the germline V gene. V shed 3 bases and J shed 4 bases, with 4 bases lying between them. CDR3 length: 12 residues. The CDR3 DNA follows: TGTGCCAGCAGCTTGACCGGAAACACCATATATTTT. It encodes CASSLTGNTIYF.

This clonotype was counted a few times. The chain is built from TRBV20-1 and TRBJ2-1; 15 positions match TRBD2. The CDR3 has 18 residues. The germline CDR1 and CDR2 sequences are DFQATT and SNEGSKA (reference sequence). Trimming took 3 bases from V and 7 from J; bases not matched to a gene: 13. The CDR3 sequence: CSASKWTSGGASPNEQFF. CDR3 coding DNA: TGCAGTGCTAGCAAATGGACTAGCGGGGGGGCCAGCCCTAATGAGCAGTTCTTC.

This clonotype appeared many times. V usage is TRBV5-1 and J usage is TRBJ2-1; D is possibly TRBD1 (5 bases). Deletions cut 0 bases from V and 8 bases from J, with 9 bases between. The CDR3 consists of 13 residues. Per germline, CDR1 SGHRS and CDR2 YFSETQ. CDR3 protein: CASSLGRADEQFF. CDR3 nucleotide sequence: TGCGCCAGCAGCTTGGGCAGGGCTGATGAGCAGTTCTTC.

This clonotype occurred many times. The chain links TRBV11-2 to TRBJ2-7; D gene unclear. Trimming pared 7 bases from V and 5 bases from J, leaving 9 bases between. The CDR3 is 11 residues long. The V gene's germline CDR1 is SGHAT and CDR2 FQNNGV. CDR3 sequence reads: CASTELDEQYF. The CDR3 nucleotides are TGTGCCAGCACCGAATTGGACGAGCAGTACTTC.